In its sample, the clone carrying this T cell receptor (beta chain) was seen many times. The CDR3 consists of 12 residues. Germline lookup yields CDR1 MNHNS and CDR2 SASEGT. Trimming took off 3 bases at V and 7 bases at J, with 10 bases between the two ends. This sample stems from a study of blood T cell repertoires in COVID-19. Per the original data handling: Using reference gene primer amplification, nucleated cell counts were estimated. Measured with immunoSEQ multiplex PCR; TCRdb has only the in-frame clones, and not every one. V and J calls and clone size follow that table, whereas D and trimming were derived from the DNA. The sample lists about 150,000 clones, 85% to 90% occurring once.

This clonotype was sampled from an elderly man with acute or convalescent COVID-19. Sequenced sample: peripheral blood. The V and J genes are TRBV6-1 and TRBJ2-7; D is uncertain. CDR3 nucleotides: TGTGCCAGCAGTGATCCCCTGAGGGAGCAGTACTTC. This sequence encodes CASSDPLREQYF.